This entry lists 21 T cell receptor beta chains sequenced from one sample in a study of cytomegalovirus exposure and HLA in healthy donors. With 60 Vbeta and 13 Jbeta primers, the PCR was carried out. Sequenced by immunoSEQ multiplex PCR; TCRdb stores in-frame clones only, minus some. The data show 60,000 or so clones, 77% seen once. The sequencing input was PBMCs. These receptors came from a female donor in good health and CMV-seronegative.

In its sample, this clone was seen once. The V gene is TRBV9, the J gene TRBJ2-2; 11 bases agree with TRBD2. Trimming cost V 4 bases and J 0 bases; bases outside gene matches: 2. The CDR3 covers 16 residues. Per the germline V gene, CDR1 is SGDLS and CDR2 is YYNGEE. This chain's CDR3 is CASSPGLAANTGELFF. The CDR3 DNA reads TGTGCCAGCAGCCCGGGACTAGCGGCGAACACCGGGGAGCTGTTTTTT. Full variable domain (remainder filled in from reference TRBV9 and TRBJ2-2): DSGVTQTPKHLITATGQRVTLRCSPRSGDLSVYWYQQSLDQGLQFLIQYYNGEERAKGNILERFSAQQFPDLHSELNLSSLELGDSALYFCASSPGLAANTGELFFGEGSRLTVL.

Only a few counts were recorded for this clone. The chain joins TRBV5-1 to TRBJ1-5; D not certain. Germline-derived CDR1 and CDR2 are SGHRS and YFSETQ. V lost 4 bases and J lost 6, with 11 bases in between. The CDR3 runs to 13 residues. In nucleotides, the CDR3 is TGCGCCAGCAGCGAGGCGATAGGTCAGCCCCAGCATTTT. Translated, it gives CASSEAIGQPQHF.

The rearrangement joins TRBV7-6 to TRBJ2-7; no clear D gene. This CDR3 comprises 13 residues. The V end lost 1 base, the J end lost 1 base, and 5 bases lay between the germline ends. CDR1 is SGHVS and CDR2 is FNYEAQ in the germline V gene. The CDR3 here is CASSLGPSYEQYF. The CDR3 coding sequence is TGTGCCAGCAGCTTAGGGCCATCCTACGAGCAGTACTTC.

This clone is a singleton in its sample. This sequence joins TRBV19 and TRBJ1-2; D is uncertain. V lost 2 bases and J lost 8, with 12 bases in between. The CDR3 runs to 13 residues. Per the germline V gene, CDR1 is LNHDA and CDR2 is SQIVND (reference sequence). The CDR3 nucleotides are TGTGCCAGTAGTATATCGGGGATCGAGGGCTACACCTTC. Amino acids: CASSISGIEGYTF.

On this clone itself: One junction end disagrees with the germline gene, perhaps due to a read error. The chain uses TRBV20-1 and TRBJ1-2; D is unclear. The germline gives CDR1 DFQATT, CDR2 SNEGSKA (reference sequence). This CDR3 region has 11 residues. For the CDR3, the DNA is TGCAGTGCTAGAGGTCTATATGACTACACCTTC. Amino acid sequence: CSARGLYDYTF.

The chain has TRBV15 and TRBJ2-7; TRBD1 agrees at 12 bases. Germline CDR1 reads LNHNV; CDR2 reads YYDKDF (reference sequence). Trimming removed 3 bases from V and 6 bases from J; junction bases left unmatched: 6. The CDR3 extends over 15 amino acids. The CDR3 DNA is TGTGCCACCAGCAGCGGAGGGACAGGGGGCTCCGAGCAGTACTTC. The encoded protein is CATSSGGTGGSEQYF.

The chain combines TRBV13 with TRBJ2-5; no clear D. This CDR3 has 15 residues. Deletions cut 5 bases from V and 6 bases from J, with 19 bases between. The germline V gene has CDR1 PRHDT and CDR2 FYEKMQ (reference sequence). The CDR3 DNA follows: TGTGCCAGCAGCGTGGCTGGCGAGTTACTAAAGACCCAGTACTTC. Its translation: CASSVAGELLKTQYF.

V gene TRBV5-6 combines with J gene TRBJ2-1; possibly TRBD2 for D (7 bases). CDR1 SGHDT and CDR2 YYEEEE come from the germline V gene. This CDR3 has 17 residues. The ends were cut back, 4 bases at V and 5 bases at J, with 22 bases in the middle. The CDR3 loop reads CASSRHGGRQLNNEQFF. For the CDR3, the DNA is TGTGCCAGCAGCCGGCACGGGGGGCGGCAATTGAACAATGAGCAGTTCTTC.

V and J are TRBV5-1 and TRBJ1-6; no clear D gene. The CDR3 covers 15 residues. Trimming took 0 bases from V and 8 from J, leaving 12 bases between them. Germline V gives CDR1 SGHRS, CDR2 YFSETQ. The CDR3 DNA follows: TGCGCCAGCAGCTTGGGTGCGGGTCGGGATTCACCCCTCCACTTT. Its protein is CASSLGAGRDSPLHF.

This clone has just one count. The chain carries TRBV18 and TRBJ2-1; 7 nucleotides match TRBD2. This CDR3 contains 15 residues. Germline values: CDR1 KGHSH, CDR2 LQKENI. The junction had 3 bases not matched to a gene; V was cut back by 2 bases and J by 2 bases. The CDR3 reads CASSPGLAAYNEQFF. The DNA of the CDR3 is TGTGCCAGCTCACCAGGGCTAGCGGCCTACAATGAGCAGTTCTTC.

The CDR3 DNA follows: TGTGCCAGCAGTTTAGGAGTAGTAGCCGGGACAGGGTCCGTCGATGAGCAGTTCTTC. It encodes CASSLGVVAGTGSVDEQFF. This chain connects TRBV28 to TRBJ2-1, with 9 bases aligning to TRBD1. This CDR3 is built from 19 residues. The V segment lost 2 bases and the J segment 8 bases; nucleotides outside the gene matches: 19. CDR1 MDHEN and CDR2 SYDVKM come from the germline V gene.

The V gene is TRBV7-2, the J gene TRBJ1-5; the match to TRBD1 covers 9 bases. Germline V gene sequence: CDR1 SGHTA, CDR2 FQGNSA. This CDR3 is built from 16 residues. V shed 1 base and J 6 bases; nucleotides not matched to a gene: 7. The CDR3 nucleotides are TGTGCCAGCAGCTTAGACGGGACAGGGTTGGGTCAGCCCCAGCATTTT. Translation gives CASSLDGTGLGQPQHF.

The chain uses TRBV4-1 and TRBJ1-2; maybe TRBD1 (5 bases). Germline CDR1 and CDR2: MGHRA and YSYEKL. The CDR3 is 13 residues long. V lost 6 bases and J lost 2, with 10 bases in between. The CDR3 sequence is CASSSGPNYGYTF. The DNA for the CDR3 is TGCGCCAGCAGTTCAGGGCCCAACTATGGCTACACCTTC.

This clone was seen a single time. V gene TRBV19 combines with J gene TRBJ2-3; the match to TRBD1 covers 7 bases. V lost 3 bases and J lost 0; bases outside the gene matches: 6. CDR1 and CDR2 (germline): LNHDA, SQIVND (reference sequence). The CDR3 contains 16 residues. CDR3 region: CASSILGTASTDTQYF. CDR3 nucleotide sequence: TGTGCCAGTAGTATTCTCGGGACAGCTAGCACAGATACGCAGTATTTT.

V is TRBV29-1 and J is TRBJ2-5; 8 nucleotides line up with TRBD2. The trim removed 6 bases at V and 2 bases at J, leaving 5 bases unmatched. Germline V gives CDR1 SQVTM, CDR2 ANQGSEA. The CDR3 extends over 13 amino acids. The CDR3 here is CSVHGGEQETQYF. DNA of the CDR3: TGCAGCGTCCACGGGGGGGAGCAAGAGACCCAGTACTTC.

The chain links TRBV9 to TRBJ2-7, with 11 bases identical to TRBD1. The CDR3 totals 15 residues. The J segment lost 5 bases and the V segment lost 3 bases, leaving 7 bases of the junction unmatched. From germline, CDR1 is SGDLS and CDR2 YYNGEE. DNA of the CDR3: TGTGCCAGCAGCGGAGGGGACAGGGGGAGAGACGAGCAGTACTTC. This translates into CASSGGDRGRDEQYF.

This chain connects TRBV19 to TRBJ2-3; 14 bases are shared with TRBD2. The junction had 2 bases not matched to a gene; V was cut back by 4 bases and J by 2 bases. Germline V CDR1 and CDR2: LNHDA, SQIVND (reference sequence). This CDR3 is 16 amino acids long. This chain's CDR3 is CASSRLAGGITDTQYF. As DNA, the CDR3 is TGTGCCAGTAGTAGACTAGCGGGGGGGATCACAGATACGCAGTATTTT. Together with reference TRBV19 and TRBJ2-3, the CDR3 gives the full variable domain: DGGITQSPKYLFRKEGQNVTLSCEQNLNHDAMYWYRQDPGQGLRLIYYSQIVNDFQKGDIAEGYSVSREKKESFPLTVTSAQKNPTAFYLCASSRLAGGITDTQYFGPGTRLTVL.

This sequence joins TRBV28 and TRBJ2-2; D perhaps matches TRBD1 (5 bases). Germline lookup yields CDR1 MDHEN and CDR2 SYDVKM. Between the trimmed V and J ends, which lost 3 bases and 4 bases, there was a span of 9 bases. The CDR3 runs to 14 residues. The CDR3 coding sequence is TGTGCCAGCAGTTTTCCCAGGGTCACCGGGGAGCTGTTTTTT. Protein product: CASSFPRVTGELFF.

The rearrangement links TRBV28 to TRBJ2-1; 8 bases match TRBD2. Losses at the gene ends were 5 bases for V and 6 bases for J; bases not matched to a gene: 18. The germline V gene encodes CDR1 MDHEN and CDR2 SYDVKM. CDR3 length: 18 amino acids. In nucleotides, the CDR3 is TGTGCCAGCAGTCCTACACTCCTGAAGCGGGAGCGGGGCAATGAGCAGTTCTTC. This translates into CASSPTLLKRERGNEQFF.

The chain employs TRBV5-1 and TRBJ1-2, with D unclear. The CDR3 spans 15 residues. V was cut by 4 bases and J by 0 bases, with 13 bases left in between. CDR1 is SGHRS and CDR2 is YFSETQ in the germline V gene. CDR3 nucleotides: TGCGCCAGCAGCGCGGGGTTGACGGCTAACTATGGCTACACCTTC. This encodes CASSAGLTANYGYTF.

Comment on this clone: Likely a read error: the CDR3 ends without its conserved phenylalanine or tryptophan. No DNA is shown, since the ends of the CDR3 on it are uncertain; the CDR3 is the one TCRdb lists. The chain recombines TRBV30 with TRBJ1-1. From germline, CDR1 is GTSNPN and CDR2 SVGIG (reference sequence). The length of the CDR3 is 11 amino acids, counting both ends. The CDR3 reads CAWRARGVGTR.